This T cell receptor beta chain is drawn from a study of cytomegalovirus exposure and HLA in healthy donors. In the PCR, 60 Vbeta and 13 Jbeta primers were used. Libraries were prepared by immunoSEQ multiplex PCR; TCRdb keeps only in-frame clonotypes and omits some of them. This repertoire shows 130,000 or so clones, about 83% found once; its top ten account for around 3.6%. Study results and caveats: In a later analysis, HLA-C alleles had the fewest associated TCRs, DRB1 alleles the most.

V shed 5 bases and J 8 bases; nucleotides not matched to a gene: 9. CDR3 length equals 15 residues. CDR1 is MDHEN and CDR2 is SYDVKM in the germline V gene. For this clone: The antigen is not known.

This chain connects TRBV28 to TRBJ1-2; 12 bases are shared with TRBD1. This TCR was sampled from a man aged 30 to 39 in good health and CMV-seronegative. The sample comprised PBMCs. CDR3 DNA: TGTGCCAGCAGTGGTCCATTCGGGACAGGGGGCGGCTACACCTTC. Translating it yields CASSGPFGTGGGYTF.